Listed below are T cell receptor beta chains from one sample, sequenced in a study of T cells in Graves' hyperthyroidism and ophthalmopathy. TCRdb re-called the multiplex PCR reads with MiXCR, one entry per CDR3 protein. The sample has around 800,000 distinct CDR3 sequences; 38% are singletons. The sequencing input was blood. These receptors were obtained from a man between 18 and 35 years old with Graves' hyperthyroidism. Each CDR3 is given with its conserved first and last residue.

v_gene,CDR3aa
TRBV20-1,CSARATSPYQETQYF
TRBV5-1,CASSLGLAGVVSDEQYF
TRBV9,CASSKQGAEDEKLFF
TRBV2,CASARGGAEAFF
TRBV12-3/TRBV12-4,CASSSSWGSGNTIYF
TRBV7-2,CASSLASGGVNQPQHF
TRBV7-8,CASSADGARGEQYF
TRBV2,CASNTDPMELNTGELFF
TRBV7-9,CASSPTVSTNEKLFF
TRBV7-9,CASSLRHGQGDEKLFF
TRBV20-1,CSARTGAGELFF
TRBV20-1,CSARVRDRDQPQHF
TRBV7-8,CASSGHRGTGELFF
TRBV12-3/TRBV12-4,CASFNRGRTGELFF
TRBV7-2,CASSLVVLYEQYF
TRBV7-2,CASSLQAQGRNQPQHF
TRBV10-1,CASSYRAWGWKETQYF
TRBV6-5,CASSFGLAGGADEQYF
TRBV7-9,CASSQGPGTSYEQYF
TRBV7-7,CASSEGQGVAGELFF
TRBV10-3,CAISARAGGTTNEKLFF
TRBV6-5,CASSTGLAVQETQYF
TRBV10-3,CAISESAGAEGYTF
TRBV4-3,CASSQQEGETQYF
TRBV4-1,CASSQIGEKLFF
TRBV10-2,CASSLHRGSYEQYF
TRBV12-3/TRBV12-4,CASSPMGQGDTEAFF
TRBV7-8,CASSLGLAGDQPQHF
TRBV12-3/TRBV12-4,CASGLDWADEQYF
TRBV15,CATSRPLAGAQETQYF
TRBV7-9,CASSLGKNTIYF
TRBV20-1,CSAPNRARGETQYF
TRBV7-8,CASSLFRDRAYEQYF
TRBV6-5,CASGQGVDTEAFF
TRBV12-3/TRBV12-4,CASSLGGIPQHF
TRBV11-2,CASSLDSFGGEDTEAFF